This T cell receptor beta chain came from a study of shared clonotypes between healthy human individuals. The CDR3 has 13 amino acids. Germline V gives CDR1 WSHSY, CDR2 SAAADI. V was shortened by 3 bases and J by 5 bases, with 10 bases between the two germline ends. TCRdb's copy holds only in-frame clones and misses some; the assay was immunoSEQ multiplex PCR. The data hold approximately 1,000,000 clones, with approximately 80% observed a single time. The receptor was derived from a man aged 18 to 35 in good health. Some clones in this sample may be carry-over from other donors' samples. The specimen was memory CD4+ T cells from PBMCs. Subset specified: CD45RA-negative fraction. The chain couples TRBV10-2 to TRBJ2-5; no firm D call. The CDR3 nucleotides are TGCGCCAGCAGTGACGTAGGGCGGGAGACCCAGTACTTC. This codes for CASSDVGRETQYF.